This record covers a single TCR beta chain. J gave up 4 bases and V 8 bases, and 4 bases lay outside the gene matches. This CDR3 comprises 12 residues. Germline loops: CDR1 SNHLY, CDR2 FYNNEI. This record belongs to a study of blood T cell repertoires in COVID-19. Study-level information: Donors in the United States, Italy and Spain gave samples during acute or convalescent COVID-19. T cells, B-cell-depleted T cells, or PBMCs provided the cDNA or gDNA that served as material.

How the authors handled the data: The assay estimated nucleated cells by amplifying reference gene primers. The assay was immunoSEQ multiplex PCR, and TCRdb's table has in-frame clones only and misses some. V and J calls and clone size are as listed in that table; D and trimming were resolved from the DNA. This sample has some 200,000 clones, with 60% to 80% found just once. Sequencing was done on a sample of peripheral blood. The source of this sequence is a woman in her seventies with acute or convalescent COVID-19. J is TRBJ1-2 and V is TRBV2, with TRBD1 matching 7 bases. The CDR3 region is CASGRQGYGYTF. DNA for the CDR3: TGTGCCAGCGGTAGACAGGGCTATGGCTACACCTTC.